Shown below are 7 T cell receptor beta chains from a single sample sequenced in a study of shared clonotypes between healthy human individuals (dated by TCRdb to between 2020 and 2021). Preparation of the library involved the immunoSEQ multiplex PCR assay. In its TCRdb copy, this immuneACCESS table keeps in-frame sequences only and misses some clones. Where compared with another copy, unresolved V genes explain less than half of these, and the others have no known cause. The sample yields over a million clones; roughly 80% were counted once. The top ten constitute roughly 1.4% of the sample. Sequenced: memory CD4+ T cells sorted from blood. What this sample's cell subset or site label stands for: CD45RA-negative fraction. These receptors came from a man in his late teens or twenties in good health.

The J gene is TRBJ2-7, the V gene TRBV6-1; 10 bases match TRBD2. CDR3 size: 15 residues. Germline assignment: CDR1 MNHNS and CDR2 SASEGT. V trimming: 6 bases; J trimming: 1 base; junction bases outside the gene matches: 6. The CDR3 nucleotides are TGTGCCAGCAGCAAAGCGGGGGGGACGTCCTACGAGCAGTACTTC. It is translated as CASSKAGGTSYEQYF.

Concerning this clone: The CDR3 carries no conserved terminal phenylalanine or tryptophan, so it likely arises from a read error. It is unclear where the CDR3 begins or ends on the DNA, so no DNA is shown, and the CDR3 is as TCRdb lists it. The chain has TRBV23-1 and TRBJ1-4. Being an ORF, TRBV23-1 has a function that is uncertain. A total of 11 residues make up the CDR3, ends included. This CDR3 reads CASSQSGGPRS.

This chain connects TRBV11-2 to TRBJ1-2, with 8 bases lining up with TRBD1. The germline V gene encodes CDR1 SGHAT and CDR2 FQNNGV. V was clipped by 4 bases and J by 5 bases; unmatched bases: 3. This CDR3 has 13 amino acids. The CDR3 nucleotides are TGTGCCAGCAGCTCGCGGACAGGGTATGGCTACACCTTC. Translation gives CASSSRTGYGYTF.

The V gene is TRBV10-3, the J gene TRBJ2-1, with unresolved D. Germline V gene sequence: CDR1 ENHRY, CDR2 SYGVKD. The CDR3 length is 15 residues. Trimming removed 3 bases at V and 6 bases at J, with 15 bases between. The CDR3 DNA sequence: TGTGCCATCAGTGATTGGGCTAAACTTAGCAATGAGCAGTTCTTC. Its translation is CAISDWAKLSNEQFF.

The CDR3 spells CASSKGGDRGSQPQHF. CDR3 in DNA: TGTGCCAGCAGTAAAGGGGGTGACAGGGGGAGTCAGCCCCAGCATTTT. The chain recombines TRBV28 with TRBJ1-5; TRBD1 matches at 9 bases. The germline CDR1 and CDR2 sequences are MDHEN and SYDVKM. Trimming cost V 5 bases and J 6 bases; bases outside gene matches: 11. This CDR3 is 16 amino acids long. Full variable domain (outside the CDR3, taken from reference TRBV28 and TRBJ1-5): DVKVTQSSRYLVKRTGEKVFLECVQDMDHENMFWYRQDPGLGLRLIYFSYDVKMKEKGDIPEGYSVSREKKERFSLILESASTNQTSMYLCASSKGGDRGSQPQHFGDGTRLSIL.

This chain links TRBV7-8 with TRBJ2-2, with TRBD2 matching over 9 bases. Germline trimming cut 4 bases from V and 4 bases from J; bases unmatched to any gene: 7. Germline V lookup: CDR1 SGHVS, CDR2 FQNEAQ. The CDR3 has 16 residues. The CDR3 reads CASSSLAGRGTGELFF. CDR3 nucleotide sequence: TGTGCCAGCAGCTCCCTAGCGGGGAGAGGCACCGGGGAGCTGTTTTTT.

The CDR3 sequence is CASSPPGFSNTEAFF. CDR3 DNA sequence: TGTGCCAGCAGTCCCCCAGGGTTTTCGAACACTGAAGCTTTCTTT. The chain combines TRBV27 with TRBJ1-1; tentative D call: TRBD1 (5 bases). V was cut by 5 bases and J by 1 base, with 14 bases left in between. The V gene's germline CDR1 is MNHEY and CDR2 SMNVEV (reference sequence). The CDR3 length is 15 residues.